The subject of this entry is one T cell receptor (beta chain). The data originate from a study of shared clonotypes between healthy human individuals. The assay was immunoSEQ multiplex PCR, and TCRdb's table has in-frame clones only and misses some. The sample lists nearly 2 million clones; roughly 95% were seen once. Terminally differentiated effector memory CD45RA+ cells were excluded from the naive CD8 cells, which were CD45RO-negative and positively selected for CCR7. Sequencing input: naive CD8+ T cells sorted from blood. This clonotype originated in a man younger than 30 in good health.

The CDR3 DNA reads as TGTGCCAGCAGTTTAACCAGGGAAGGCTACGAGCAGTACTTC. As protein: CASSLTREGYEQYF. V is TRBV28 and J is TRBJ2-7; possible D gene TRBD1, 5 bases. Germline CDR1 is MDHEN and CDR2 is SYDVKM. This CDR3 is 14 amino acids long. V was cut by 2 bases and J by 3 bases, with 11 bases left in between.